Following are 29 T cell receptor beta chains from one sample sequenced in a study of sequential checkpoint blockade in melanoma. This table comes from immunoSEQ multiplex PCR, and its TCRdb copy is limited to in-frame clones, with some not included. The sample consists of some 9,000 clones, 50% to 60% of them appearing once. The treatment was: randomized to nivolumab then ipilimumab (arm A) or the reverse (arm B). This specimen was CD8+ T cells sorted from blood (inferred from file names), taken from a patient given nivolumab and ipilimumab in sequence. These receptors were obtained from a human donor with melanoma.

V and J are TRBV11-2 and TRBJ2-7; 10 bases map to TRBD1. CDR3 length: 15 residues. Germline CDR1 and CDR2: SGHAT and FQNNGV. J was trimmed by 3 bases and V by 4 bases; bases with no gene match: 6. CDR3 sequence reads: CASSYGTGEGYEQYF. In DNA, the CDR3 is TGTGCCAGCAGCTACGGGACAGGGGAAGGCTACGAGCAGTACTTC.

This chain joins TRBV10-2 and TRBJ1-5; 10 nucleotides agree with TRBD1. The CDR3 sequence is 15 residues long. Germline V lookup: CDR1 WSHSY, CDR2 SAAADI. Losses at the gene ends were 8 bases for V and 0 bases for J; bases not matched to a gene: 4. The CDR3 DNA reads TGCGCCAGCGACAGGGGGCCTTATAGCAATCAGCCCCAGCATTTT. Translating it yields CASDRGPYSNQPQHF.

The V gene is TRBV4-3, the J gene TRBJ1-1; D possibly corresponds to TRBD1 (5 bases). The V end lost 0 bases, the J end lost 2 bases, and 13 bases lay between the germline ends. CDR3 size: 16 residues. Germline V gene lookup returns CDR1 LGHNA and CDR2 YSLEER. CDR3 in amino acids: CASSQERGWGNTEAFF. CDR3 in DNA: TGCGCCAGCAGCCAAGAAAGGGGTTGGGGTAACACTGAAGCTTTCTTT.

The chain joins TRBV13 to TRBJ1-2; D remains ambiguous. CDR3 size: 13 residues. Trimming took 1 base from V and 5 from J, leaving 8 bases between them. The germline gives CDR1 PRHDT, CDR2 FYEKMQ (reference sequence). The CDR3 DNA is TGTGCCAGCAGCTTAGACACGGGATATGGCTACACCTTC. Protein sequence: CASSLDTGYGYTF.

V gene TRBV28 combines with J gene TRBJ2-2; unclear D gene. The CDR3 loop spans 15 amino acids. V shed 5 bases and J shed 0 bases, with 10 bases lying between them. Germline V gene data show CDR1 as MDHEN and CDR2 as SYDVKM. The CDR3 region is CASSQDNPNTGELFF. Here the CDR3 DNA reads TGTGCCAGCAGTCAAGACAATCCGAACACCGGGGAGCTGTTTTTT.

V is TRBV27 and J is TRBJ1-1, with D maybe TRBD1 (5 bases). The CDR3 is 14 residues long. The V and J ends lost 6 bases and 2 bases respectively, with 13 bases between them. Germline V lookup: CDR1 MNHEY, CDR2 SMNVEV (reference sequence). The CDR3 sequence is CASSLNGGNTEAFF. CDR3 coding DNA: TGTGCCAGCAGCCTCAACGGGGGTAACACTGAAGCTTTCTTT.

This rearrangement joins TRBV19 to TRBJ1-5; D remains ambiguous. Trimming shortened V by 5 bases and J by 6 bases, and 8 bases separated the two germline ends. CDR1 and CDR2 from the germline V gene are LNHDA and SQIVND (reference sequence). This CDR3 has 12 residues. CDR3 DNA sequence: TGTGCCAGTAGTCCCTGGCTTCAGCCCCAGCATTTT. Its translation: CASSPWLQPQHF.

The genes are TRBV4-2 and TRBJ2-2; TRBD1 agrees at 8 bases. This CDR3 comprises 15 residues. Per germline, CDR1 LGHNA and CDR2 YNFKEQ. V was pared by 3 bases and J by 2 bases, with 2 bases of the junction left unmatched. CDR3 sequence: CASSHGTGNTGELFF. CDR3 coding DNA: TGTGCCAGCAGCCACGGGACAGGTAACACCGGGGAGCTGTTTTTT.

V gene TRBV7-8 combines with J gene TRBJ2-2; the match to TRBD1 covers 7 bases. V was clipped by 4 bases and J by 6 bases; unmatched bases: 2. The CDR3 loop spans 13 amino acids. The germline CDR1 and CDR2 sequences are SGHVS and FQNEAQ. The CDR3 nucleotides read TGTGCCAGCAGCTACACAGGGGCCGGGGAGCTGTTTTTT. This codes for CASSYTGAGELFF.

The rearrangement links TRBV6-6 to TRBJ2-2, with 13 bases identical to TRBD2. Per germline, CDR1 MNHNY and CDR2 SVGAGI (reference sequence). J gave up 5 bases and V 4 bases, and 4 bases lay outside the gene matches. CDR3 length: 16 amino acids. The CDR3 sequence is CASSFTSGGATGELFF. As DNA, the CDR3 is TGTGCCAGCAGTTTTACTAGCGGGGGGGCAACCGGGGAGCTGTTTTTT.

The rearrangement links TRBV4-2 to TRBJ2-7; maybe TRBD2 (6 bases). CDR3 length: 15 amino acids. V was cut by 6 bases and J by 1 base, with 16 bases left in between. Germline lookup yields CDR1 LGHNA and CDR2 YNFKEQ. The CDR3 is CASSRRAQDSYEQYF. Here the CDR3 DNA reads TGTGCCAGCAGTCGGAGGGCGCAGGATTCCTACGAGCAGTACTTC.

This clone turned up a few times. V usage is TRBV18 and J usage is TRBJ1-4; a possible D gene is TRBD1 (5 bases). There are 13 residues in the CDR3. Germline assignment: CDR1 KGHSH and CDR2 LQKENI. The V end was cut by 5 bases, the J end by 7 bases, with 11 bases between. CDR3 loop: CASSTSGGEKLFF. For the CDR3, the DNA is TGTGCCAGCTCAACATCGGGGGGTGAAAAACTGTTTTTT.

This clone was recorded a few times. The chain has TRBV7-9 and TRBJ2-7; TRBD1 might be the D (6 bases). Per germline, CDR1 SEHNR and CDR2 FQNEAQ (reference sequence). The CDR3 spans 13 residues. The V end lost 4 bases, the J end lost 0 bases, and 7 bases lay between the germline ends. The chain's CDR3 is CASSSGASYEQYF. The CDR3, as DNA: TGTGCCAGCAGCTCAGGGGCCTCCTACGAGCAGTACTTC.

The genes are TRBV5-4 and TRBJ1-1; 10 bases are a match to TRBD1. The CDR3 is 15 amino acids. The V segment lost 0 bases and the J segment 4 bases; nucleotides outside the gene matches: 3. Germline lookup yields CDR1 SGHNT and CDR2 YYREEE (reference sequence). CDR3 in amino acids: CASSLGWDRGTEAFF. CDR3 bases: TGTGCCAGCAGCTTGGGGTGGGACAGGGGCACTGAAGCTTTCTTT.

This sequence joins TRBV7-9 and TRBJ2-7, with 9 bases aligning to TRBD1. The CDR3 is 19 amino acids. Germline assignment: CDR1 SEHNR and CDR2 FQNEAQ (reference sequence). Unmatched junction bases numbered 18, after V lost 2 bases and J lost 4 bases. CDR3 DNA sequence: TGTGCCAGCAGCTTACCCTCCGGGACAGGGAGGCCCCAGCGGTACGAGCAGTACTTC. Residues: CASSLPSGTGRPQRYEQYF.

The CDR3 DNA is TGTGCCAGCAGTGGATTCGGGGACACAACCTACAATGAGCAGTTCTTC. This encodes CASSGFGDTTYNEQFF. The chain recombines TRBV6-4 with TRBJ2-1; a weak D match, TRBD1 (6 bases). Germline V lookup: CDR1 MRHNA, CDR2 SNTAGT. This CDR3 has 16 residues. Trimming removed 4 bases from V and 2 bases from J, with 15 bases in between.

J is TRBJ2-2 and V is TRBV9; 11 nucleotides align to TRBD2. The trim removed 4 bases at V and 2 bases at J, leaving 16 bases unmatched. This CDR3 has 20 amino acids. Germline V CDR1 and CDR2: SGDLS, YYNGEE. The CDR3 nucleotides read TGTGCCAGCAGCCCGGGGGTAGCGGGGGGGTATATAGTCAACACCGGGGAGCTGTTTTTT. Translated: CASSPGVAGGYIVNTGELFF.

By share, this clone counts as medium-sized. V gene TRBV12-2 combines with J gene TRBJ2-7; TRBD2, as called in the table, went unchecked against the DNA. TRBV12-2 is a pseudogene locus. The CDR3 totals 17 residues. CDR3 nucleotides: TGTGCAAGTCGCTTAGATCCTACTAGCGGGGGTACCTACGAGCAGTACTTC. Translated, it gives CASRLDPTSGGTYEQYF.

The V and J genes are TRBV9 and TRBJ2-5, with a tentative D call TRBD2 (5 bases). The CDR3 length is 13 residues. V was cut by 0 bases and J by 11 bases, with 14 bases left in between. From germline, CDR1 is SGDLS and CDR2 YYNGEE. The CDR3, as DNA: TGTGCCAGCAGCGTAGGAGAGGGCACTGAGCAGTACTTC. Translation gives CASSVGEGTEQYF.

The genes are TRBV6-5 and TRBJ2-7; D is perhaps TRBD1 (8 bases). V shed 7 bases and J shed 4 bases, with 17 bases lying between them. CDR3 length equals 14 residues. Germline V gene sequence: CDR1 MNHEY, CDR2 SVGAGI. CDR3 residues: CASTKDRGGYEQYF. CDR3 in DNA: TGTGCCAGCACCAAAGACAGGGGAGGGTACGAGCAGTACTTC.

J is TRBJ2-7 and V is TRBV11-2, with TRBD1 matching over 7 bases. Germline CDR1 is SGHAT and CDR2 is FQNNGV. The V gene end was trimmed by 5 bases and the J gene end by 7 bases; junction bases not matched to a gene: 2. There are 11 residues in the CDR3. The CDR3 region has the DNA TGTGCCAGCAGCCCCAGGGGGGAGCAGTACTTC. This codes for CASSPRGEQYF.

This chain connects TRBV15 to TRBJ1-5, with 7 bases fitting TRBD1. This CDR3 comprises 18 residues. The germline V gene encodes CDR1 LNHNV and CDR2 YYDKDF (reference sequence). The V and J ends lost 0 bases and 4 bases, in that order; junction bases with no gene match: 12. CDR3: CATSRDSNTGDGNQPQHF. CDR3 nucleotides: TGTGCCACCAGCAGAGATTCTAACACAGGGGACGGGAATCAGCCCCAGCATTTT.

This sequence joins TRBV9 and TRBJ1-1; TRBD1 matches 9 bases. The CDR3 contains 15 residues. In germline, CDR1 is SGDLS, CDR2 YYNGEE. Unmatched junction bases numbered 8, after V lost 0 bases and J lost 8 bases. CDR3 loop: CASSVEWGQGGEAFF. The CDR3 DNA is TGTGCCAGCAGCGTAGAATGGGGACAGGGCGGGGAAGCTTTCTTT.

V usage is TRBV7-9 and J usage is TRBJ1-1; 7 bases are a match to TRBD1. V lost 4 bases to trimming and J lost 3 bases; unmatched junction nucleotides: 11. Germline lookup yields CDR1 SEHNR and CDR2 FQNEAQ (reference sequence). The CDR3 spans 16 residues. This CDR3 is CASSSPSRTGDTEAFF. The CDR3 DNA sequence: TGTGCCAGCAGCTCCCCATCCCGAACAGGGGACACTGAAGCTTTCTTT.

The V call is TRBV4-2, the J call TRBJ1-2; 9 positions agree with TRBD1. The J segment lost 6 bases and the V segment lost 3 bases, leaving 5 bases of the junction unmatched. The germline V gene encodes CDR1 LGHNA and CDR2 YNFKEQ. The length of the CDR3 is 14 residues. The CDR3 loop is CASSQDDRGDGYTF. CDR3 DNA: TGTGCCAGCAGCCAGGATGACAGGGGGGATGGCTACACCTTC.

This clone appeared a single time. This chain uses TRBV2 with TRBJ1-1, with D unresolved. Germline V gene sequence: CDR1 SNHLY, CDR2 FYNNEI. CDR3 size: 13 residues. Trimming took 1 base from V and 1 from J, leaving 4 bases between them. The CDR3 protein is CASSEDRNTEAFF. The DNA of the CDR3 is TGTGCCAGCAGTGAAGACAGGAACACTGAAGCTTTCTTT.

Only one count was recorded for this clone. This rearrangement joins TRBV27 to TRBJ2-1; 12 positions agree with TRBD1. The CDR3 loop spans 14 amino acids. Germline V gene lookup returns CDR1 MNHEY and CDR2 SMNVEV (reference sequence). J was trimmed by 9 bases and V by 4 bases; bases with no gene match: 4. This CDR3 reads CASSSGTGGLEQFF. The CDR3 DNA is TGTGCCAGCAGTTCCGGGACAGGGGGCCTTGAGCAGTTCTTC.

The chain uses TRBV27 and TRBJ2-1; 9 nucleotides align to TRBD2. The germline CDR1 and CDR2 sequences are MNHEY and SMNVEV (reference sequence). The trim removed 8 bases at V and 8 bases at J, leaving 10 bases unmatched. The CDR3 covers 14 residues. The chain's CDR3 is CASSAGGPSDEQFF. CDR3 bases: TGTGCCAGCTCGGCGGGGGGGCCATCGGATGAGCAGTTCTTC.

This clone was detected only a few times. The chain combines TRBV6-5 with TRBJ2-5; D might be TRBD2 (6 bases). The J call is in doubt because the DNA end fits TRBJ2-7 better. The CDR3 is 12 amino acids. Germline V gene data show CDR1 as MNHEY and CDR2 as SVGAGI. The CDR3 DNA reads TGTGCCAGCGGAGGGGTTTCCTACGAGCAGTACTTC. As protein: CASGGVSYEQYF.